This T cell receptor beta chain was captured by sequencing in a study of blood T cell repertoires in COVID-19. Overall study context: Sources were T cells, B-cell-depleted T cells, or PBMCs; the material itself was cDNA or gDNA.

The CDR3 is 14 residues long. Germline CDR1 reads SNHLY; CDR2 reads FYNNEI. Trimming took off 6 bases at V and 0 bases at J, with 9 bases between the two ends. Participants' reported clinical history set cohort assignment. Symptom resolution, clearance, or two negative PCRs marked donors in Cohort 3 as recovered. How the authors handled the data: Cell counts per sample came from amplifying reference gene primers. Sequencing was performed with immunoSEQ multiplex PCR; in TCRdb, only in-frame clones are kept and a portion is missing. The V and J calls and clone size are taken from that table; D and trimming were inferred from the DNA. The table lists some 500,000 clones, more than 75% of them singletons.

Sample: PBMCs or T cells enriched from blood (not recorded which). The rearrangement joins TRBV2 to TRBJ1-5; no clear D. The clonotype originates from a woman between 35 and 50 years old who had recovered from COVID-19. CDR3 sequence: CASRAGLSNQPQHF. The DNA for the CDR3 is TGTGCCAGCAGAGCGGGCCTTAGCAATCAGCCCCAGCATTTT.